This TCR beta chain derives from a study of T cells in Graves' hyperthyroidism and ophthalmopathy. Study-wide points: Among clonotypes expanded in thyroid above 0.001, most were also found in blood. A model of 13 V-J features distinguished ophthalmopathy from stable hyperthyroidism. Ophthalmopathy onset followed model prediction by a median about 6.9 months.

TCR beta CDR3 regions were amplified from RNA transcripts. The HTBI primer set served for first-round RT-PCR of the TCR CDR3. MiXCR, applied by TCRdb to the multiplex PCR reads, yields one record per CDR3 protein. This table holds approximately 210,000 distinct CDR3 sequences, roughly 17% found once. The CDR3 has 13 amino acids. CDR1 and CDR2 from the germline V gene are KGHDR and SFDVKD. With 9 bases removed from V and 4 bases from J, the gap between germline ends came to 14 bases. For Graves' hyperthyroidism to be stable, ophthalmopathy could not progress within 18 months. A remark on this clonotype: Its antigen is not identified.

The receptor was isolated from a man in his fifties with Graves' hyperthyroidism. The chain is built from TRBV24-1 and TRBJ1-2; D may be TRBD1 (5 bases). Sample: blood. The CDR3 is CATYGGTGYGYTF. The DNA for the CDR3 is TGTGCCACCTATGGAGGGACGGGCTATGGCTACACCTTC.